Presented here are 19 T cell receptor beta chains from one specimen sequenced in a study of T cells in Graves' hyperthyroidism and ophthalmopathy. Template material for amplifying TCR beta CDR3 regions consisted of RNA transcripts. The HTBI set primed first-round TCR CDR3 RT-PCR. A single record per CDR3 protein comes from TCRdb applying MiXCR to the multiplex PCR reads. The sample lists 400,000 to 600,000 distinct CDR3 sequences, about a fifth occurring once. Sequenced sample: blood. These receptors were taken from a man between 18 and 35 years old with Graves' hyperthyroidism.

V usage is TRBV4-1 and J usage is TRBJ1-1; possibly TRBD1 for D (5 bases). The CDR3 runs to 15 residues. The V gene lost 3 bases and the J gene lost 3 bases, with 14 bases spanning the gap. Germline loops: CDR1 MGHRA, CDR2 YSYEKL. CDR3 DNA: TGCGCCAGCAGCCACTCCAGGGATAGGGACACTGAAGCTTTCTTT. Translation gives CASSHSRDRDTEAFF.

This clonotype was counted ten times or more. The J gene is TRBJ1-1, the V gene TRBV2; a possible D gene is TRBD1 (5 bases). V dropped 4 bases and J dropped 1 base, with 13 bases sitting between them. The V gene's germline CDR1 is SNHLY and CDR2 FYNNEI. The CDR3 is made up of 15 amino acids. Here the CDR3 DNA reads TGTGCCAGCAGTGTTGTGGGGCACCCGAACACTGAAGCTTTCTTT. Translating gives CASSVVGHPNTEAFF.

Many counts were recorded for this clonotype. J is TRBJ2-7 and V is TRBV12-3 or TRBV12-4, with D possibly being TRBD1 or TRBD2 (5 bases each). This CDR3 is 16 amino acids long. Trimming stripped 8 bases from V and 0 bases from J, with 20 bases between. For the CDR3, the DNA is TGTGCCAGCCGGGGCCTTTCGGTCCCAAACTCCTACGAGCAGTACTTC. It yields the protein CASRGLSVPNSYEQYF.

The chain uses TRBV5-1 and TRBJ2-7; 7 bases are shared with TRBD1. The CDR3 totals 14 residues. CDR1 and CDR2 from the germline V gene are SGHRS and YFSETQ. Germline trimming cut 2 bases from V and 0 bases from J; bases unmatched to any gene: 2. The CDR3 nucleotides are TGCGCCAGCAGCTTTACAGGGGCCTCCTACGAGCAGTACTTC. Protein: CASSFTGASYEQYF.

This clonotype was detected ten times or more. This chain links TRBV15 with TRBJ1-5; maybe TRBD1 (5 bases). This CDR3 region has 17 residues. Trimming pared 4 bases from V and 0 bases from J, leaving 16 bases between. The germline gives CDR1 LNHNV, CDR2 YYDKDF (reference sequence). CDR3 DNA sequence: TGTGCCACCAGCAAACGGGGACGGAGCAATAGCAATCAGCCCCAGCATTTT. This gives the protein CATSKRGRSNSNQPQHF.

Concerning this clonotype: With a much larger clone just one base away, this may be a read error. This sequence joins TRBV7-2 and TRBJ1-3; the D is unclear. The CDR3 contains 13 residues. Germline V gene sequence: CDR1 SGHTA, CDR2 FQGNSA. CDR3 in DNA: TGTGCCAGCTCCCCTTTCGGCGGAAACACCGTATATTTT. As protein: CASSPFGGNTVYF.

The chain is built from TRBV3-1 and TRBJ1-1; the D gene is possibly TRBD1 (5 bases). This CDR3 is built from 12 residues. V lost 0 bases and J lost 10, with 9 bases in between. Germline V gene data show CDR1 as LGHDT and CDR2 as YNNKEL (reference sequence). The CDR3 nucleotides read TGTGCCAGCAGCCAAGAGGGAGACAGAGCTTTCTTT. Amino acid sequence: CASSQEGDRAFF.

The chain uses TRBV20-1 and TRBJ2-7; the D gene is possibly TRBD2 (5 bases). The CDR3 covers 14 residues. Deletions cut 2 bases from V and 4 bases from J, with 15 bases between. Germline V gene sequence: CDR1 DFQATT, CDR2 SNEGSKA (reference sequence). CDR3 residues: CSARTFGSGYEQYF. The CDR3 coding sequence is TGCAGTGCTAGAACATTCGGCTCGGGGTACGAGCAGTACTTC.

This clonotype was counted many times. A junction end diverges from the germline sequence, so it may reflect a read error. The CDR3 DNA follows: TGTGCCAGCGGCCCCGGGACAATTGGCTTT. This sequence encodes CASGPGTIGF. The chain employs TRBV12-3 or TRBV12-4 and TRBJ1-1, with a tentative D call TRBD1 (6 bases). The CDR3 is 10 amino acids.

This chain's CDR3 is CASSSPPDRVRDEQYF. The CDR3 region has the DNA TGTGCCAGCAGTTCACCCCCGGACAGGGTGCGAGACGAGCAGTACTTC. The chain combines TRBV28 with TRBJ2-7, with 8 bases identical to TRBD1. The CDR3 has 16 amino acids. V was pared by 4 bases and J by 5 bases, with 13 bases of the junction left unmatched. Germline lookup yields CDR1 MDHEN and CDR2 SYDVKM.

This clonotype has at least ten counts. The chain links TRBV12-3 or TRBV12-4 to TRBJ1-1; the D gene is possibly TRBD1 (5 bases). V lost 0 bases and J lost 10, with 15 bases in between. The CDR3 contains 14 residues. Here the CDR3 reads CASSLAGAGSGAFF. The CDR3 nucleotides are TGTGCCAGCAGTTTAGCCGGGGCAGGCTCGGGAGCTTTCTTT.

The V and J genes are TRBV28 and TRBJ2-2, with 9 nucleotides matching TRBD1. The CDR3 is 16 residues long. V lost 2 bases, J lost 3 bases, and 4 bases stayed unmatched. Germline CDR1 reads MDHEN; CDR2 reads SYDVKM. CDR3 in DNA: TGTGCCAGCAGTTTAGTGACAGGGGGGCACACCGGGGAGCTGTTTTTT. It is translated as CASSLVTGGHTGELFF.

This rearrangement joins TRBV2 to TRBJ2-2; the match to TRBD2 covers 7 bases. V lost 7 bases to trimming and J lost 4 bases; unmatched junction nucleotides: 6. The V gene's germline CDR1 is SNHLY and CDR2 FYNNEI. This CDR3 contains 14 residues. CDR3 protein: CASTREGSTGELFF. The CDR3 nucleotides read TGTGCCAGCACCAGGGAGGGGTCCACCGGGGAGCTGTTTTTT.

This clonotype was counted many times. This chain connects TRBV4-1 to TRBJ2-7, with a weak D call TRBD1 (5 bases). The germline V and J ends were trimmed by 0 bases and 4 bases, with 13 bases remaining between them. The CDR3 sequence is 15 residues long. The germline V gene encodes CDR1 MGHRA and CDR2 YSYEKL. In DNA, the CDR3 is TGCGCCAGCAGCCAAGATTGGCAGGGATCGTACGAGCAGTACTTC. It translates to CASSQDWQGSYEQYF.

This clonotype appeared many times. The rearrangement links TRBV12-3 or TRBV12-4 to TRBJ1-5; D is possibly TRBD1 (5 bases). Trimming took off 5 bases at V and 2 bases at J, with 13 bases between the two ends. The CDR3 runs 15 residues. Here the CDR3 DNA reads TGTGCCAGCAGTCTTCGGGGCCCTCGCAATCAGCCCCAGCATTTT. Translated: CASSLRGPRNQPQHF.

This clonotype was detected a few times. The chain couples TRBV19 to TRBJ2-4, with D perhaps TRBD1 (6 bases). V dropped 3 bases and J dropped 1 base, with 13 bases sitting between them. The CDR3 has 16 amino acids. Per the germline V gene, CDR1 is LNHDA and CDR2 is SQIVND (reference sequence). The CDR3 here is CASSMGAVLAKNIQYF. The CDR3 DNA follows: TGTGCCAGTAGTATGGGGGCGGTTTTGGCCAAAAACATTCAGTACTTC. Variable domain in full (rest from reference TRBV19 and TRBJ2-4): DGGITQSPKYLFRKEGQNVTLSCEQNLNHDAMYWYRQDPGQGLRLIYYSQIVNDFQKGDIAEGYSVSREKKESFPLTVTSAQKNPTAFYLCASSMGAVLAKNIQYFGAGTRLSVL.

This clonotype was recorded many times. V usage is TRBV7-9 and J usage is TRBJ2-5; no clear D. Per the germline V gene, CDR1 is SEHNR and CDR2 is FQNEAQ (reference sequence). The CDR3 extends over 14 amino acids. Trimming removed 1 base at V and 0 bases at J, with 6 bases between. This chain's CDR3 is CASSLEDHQETQYF. The CDR3 coding sequence is TGTGCCAGCAGCTTAGAGGACCACCAAGAGACCCAGTACTTC. Together with reference TRBV7-9 and TRBJ2-5, the CDR3 gives the full variable domain: DTGVSQNPRHKITKRGQNVTFRCDPISEHNRLYWYRQTLGQGPEFLTYFQNEAQLEKSRLLSDRFSAERPKGSFSTLEIQRTEQGDSAMYLCASSLEDHQETQYFGPGTRLLVL.

This clonotype was picked up many times. Relative to the germline gene, one junction end is altered; a read error may explain this. The CDR3 DNA reads TGTGCCAGCAGTAGGACAGGGGCTAACACTGAAGCTTTCTTT. It yields the protein CASSRTGANTEAFF. The J gene is TRBJ1-1, the V gene TRBV19; TRBD1 aligns across 9 bases. The germline gives CDR1 LNHDA, CDR2 SQIVND (reference sequence). The CDR3 is made up of 14 amino acids.

In this sample, this clonotype turned up many times. The chain's CDR3 is CASSRASTNTEAFF. The CDR3 DNA reads TGTGCCAGCAGTAGGGCCTCTACGAACACTGAAGCTTTCTTT. The chain carries TRBV12-3 or TRBV12-4 and TRBJ1-1; D is uncertain. The CDR3 runs 14 residues. V shed 5 bases and J shed 1 base, with 11 bases lying between them.